This is a list of T cell receptor beta chains from one sample in a study of cytomegalovirus exposure and HLA in healthy donors. Some clones are missing from TCRdb's copy, which holds only in-frame ones; the method was immunoSEQ multiplex PCR. Here the sample spans 95,000 to 150,000 clones, 15% being singletons. Sequencing was done on a sample of PBMCs. The receptors come from a woman under 30 in good health and CMV-seronegative. The CDR3 runs from the conserved cysteine through the conserved F or W.

J | V | CDR3
TRBJ1-3 | TRBV6-1 | CASSELRPTSGNTIYF
TRBJ2-1 | TRBV19 | CASSAISGILDEQFF
TRBJ2-3 | TRBV10-1 | CASSDHGGGRPDTQYF
TRBJ2-3 | TRBV6-6 | CASSYGTVAGGDTQYF
TRBJ2-1 | TRBV5-1 | CASTSSGIYNEQFF
TRBJ2-2 | TRBV6-5 | CASSRQGAPGELFF
TRBJ1-1 | TRBV7-2 | CASSYRTNTEAFF
TRBJ1-2 | TRBV6-1 | CASSEYPGGAYGYTF
TRBJ2-5 | TRBV29-1 | CSVDRGLRETQYF
TRBJ2-7 | TRBV6-5 | CATKDGASGVYEQYF
TRBJ2-7 | TRBV7-9 | CASSLHSYEQYF
TRBJ2-7 | TRBV19 | CASTDSGGTYEQYF
TRBJ1-2 | TRBV9 | CASSVGGGSGYTF
TRBJ1-2 | TRBV5-1 | CASSLSAVRTGTSANYGYTF
TRBJ1-5 | TRBV6-1 | CASSETGGNQPQHF
TRBJ1-1 | TRBV6-1 | CASRITGGLTEAFF
TRBJ2-1 | TRBV29-1 | CSVRGGDYNEQFF
TRBJ1-1 | TRBV19 | CASNGQMNTEAFF
TRBJ1-2 | TRBV5-5 | CASSSPSRRGQDYGYTF
TRBJ1-1 | TRBV5-1 | CASSPGRLNTEAFF
TRBJ2-1 | TRBV10-2 | CASRGGTGVHNEQFF
TRBJ2-6 | TRBV6-5 | CASRATGAGANVLTF
TRBJ1-1 | TRBV5-1 | CASSPTGNTEAFF
TRBJ1-5 | TRBV2 | CASSEQGVHQPQHF
TRBJ2-2 | TRBV7-2 | CASSLERGDTGELFF
TRBJ2-5 | TRBV7-6 | CASSLGRGVQTQYF